The subject of this entry is one T cell receptor beta chain. V gave up 7 bases and J gave up 3 bases, with 7 bases separating them. Germline CDR1 is MNHNS and CDR2 is SASEGT. CDR3 length: 12 amino acids. TCR beta CDR3 regions were amplified from RNA. HTBI primers were employed in a first-round RT-PCR of the TCR CDR3. Each CDR3 protein gets one entry after TCRdb re-called the multiplex PCR reads with MiXCR. The sample lists some 550,000 distinct CDR3 sequences; about 20% were seen once. This specimen belongs to a study of T cells in Graves' hyperthyroidism and ophthalmopathy. Patients were excluded because of uncontrolled infection, other autoimmune disease, pregnancy or lactation.

This sequence joins TRBV6-1 and TRBJ1-3; D not certain. The origin of this receptor is a man aged 18 to 35 with Graves' hyperthyroidism. Sequenced: blood. CDR3 region: CASNRYGNTIYF. CDR3 bases: TGTGCCAGCAATCGATATGGAAACACCATATATTTT.